The 25 T cell receptor beta chains reported below all come from one sample, sequenced in a study of shared clonotypes between healthy human individuals. Using immunoSEQ multiplex PCR, the repertoire was profiled, and TCRdb retains in-frame clones only, with some absent. The sample gives over a million clones, approximately 96% of which show up once; more than 0.9% is in the top ten. The sample taken for sequencing was naive CD4+ T cells sorted from blood. Subset: CD45RA+ positively selected. The receptor set was obtained from a man under 40 in good health.

With respect to this clone: Distinct nucleotide sequences in the sample also encode this CDR3. This rearrangement joins TRBV7-9 to TRBJ2-7; D uncertain. V lost 1 base and J lost 6, with 7 bases in between. The CDR3 runs 12 residues. The germline gives CDR1 SEHNR, CDR2 FQNEAQ (reference sequence). The CDR3 protein is CASSLERFEQYF. CDR3 coding DNA: TGTGCCAGCAGCTTAGAGAGGTTCGAGCAGTACTTC.

This chain uses TRBV2 with TRBJ2-7, with 10 nucleotides matching TRBD1. Germline CDR1 SNHLY, CDR2 FYNNEI. V was pared by 3 bases and J by 6 bases, with 11 bases of the junction left unmatched. This CDR3 is built from 16 residues. CDR3 DNA: TGTGCCAGCAGTGAGCGAGGGGACAGGGGATCCGCCGAGCAGTACTTC. Translated, it gives CASSERGDRGSAEQYF.

The chain uses TRBV10-2 and TRBJ2-7; D is ambiguous. There are 13 residues in the CDR3. The germline V gene has CDR1 WSHSY and CDR2 SAAADI. V lost 6 bases and J 6 bases, leaving 15 bases between the germline ends. For the CDR3, the DNA is TGCGCCAGCAGAGAAGGATTAAGAGGCGAGCAGTACTTC. Protein sequence: CASREGLRGEQYF.

The chain is built from TRBV7-6 and TRBJ2-7, with D unresolved. The CDR3 is made up of 14 amino acids. Germline-derived CDR1 and CDR2 are SGHVS and FNYEAQ. V was clipped by 5 bases and J by 5 bases, with 16 bases between them. The CDR3 here is CASSNPDPGDEQYF. The CDR3 DNA sequence: TGTGCCAGCAGCAATCCGGACCCTGGGGACGAGCAGTACTTC.

The rearrangement uses TRBV7-8 and TRBJ2-3; D gene unclear. The CDR3 runs 15 residues. CDR1 and CDR2 from the germline V gene are SGHVS and FQNEAQ. Deletions cut 5 bases from V and 8 bases from J, with 20 bases between. CDR3 region: CASSLTRVSASTQYF. The DNA for the CDR3 is TGTGCCAGCAGCCTCACCCGGGTCTCAGCAAGTACGCAGTATTTT.

The chain uses TRBV7-7 and TRBJ2-7, with TRBD2 matching over 7 bases. This CDR3 has 18 residues. CDR1 and CDR2 (germline): SSHAT, FNYEAQ (reference sequence). V was pared by 6 bases and J by 0 bases, with 17 bases of the junction left unmatched. The DNA of the CDR3 is TGTGCCAGCAGACGAAACTTGGGGGAGCGGGGTACCTCCTACGAGCAGTACTTC. Translating it yields CASRRNLGERGTSYEQYF.

The chain has TRBV7-6 and TRBJ2-1, with 7 bases that match TRBD2. Looked up from germline, CDR1 is SGHVS and CDR2 is FNYEAQ. V trimming: 4 bases; J trimming: 4 bases; junction bases outside the gene matches: 10. The length of the CDR3 is 16 residues. For the CDR3, the DNA is TGTGCCAGCAGCTCCACGATCAAGCGGGAATACAATGAGCAGTTCTTC. It is translated as CASSSTIKREYNEQFF.

The chain is built from TRBV27 and TRBJ2-3, with D maybe TRBD1 (6 bases). This CDR3 region has 16 residues. V was shortened by 5 bases and J by 2 bases, with 17 bases between the two germline ends. CDR1 and CDR2 (germline): MNHEY, SMNVEV (reference sequence). In nucleotides, the CDR3 is TGTGCCAGCAGTCTTGGACAGTCTCCCCTCACAGATACGCAGTATTTT. Its translation is CASSLGQSPLTDTQYF.

The rearrangement uses TRBV21-1 and TRBJ2-5; the listed D gene, TRBD2, was not tested against the DNA. TRBV21-1 is a pseudogene. The CDR3 spans 19 residues. The CDR3: CASTGQKSGRAGDQETQYF. DNA of the CDR3: TGTGCCAGCACCGGACAGAAAAGCGGGAGGGCCGGGGACCAAGAGACCCAGTACTTC.

This sequence joins TRBV6-1 and TRBJ2-7; weak D call: TRBD1 (5 bases). The CDR3 is 12 amino acids. Per the germline V gene, CDR1 is MNHNS and CDR2 is SASEGT. The V gene lost 6 bases and the J gene lost 2 bases, with 8 bases spanning the gap. CDR3: CASRQVTYEQYF. CDR3 bases: TGTGCCAGCAGACAGGTGACCTACGAGCAGTACTTC.

Comment on this clone: This sample also contains other DNA sequences that code for the same CDR3. This sequence joins TRBV7-2 and TRBJ2-7, with a tentative D call TRBD2 (6 bases). Deletions cut 0 bases from V and 3 bases from J, with 12 bases between. CDR3 length: 15 amino acids. Germline loops: CDR1 SGHTA, CDR2 FQGNSA. CDR3 bases: TGTGCCAGCAGCTTAGCCCCTGGGGGAGGCTACGAGCAGTACTTC. Translation gives CASSLAPGGGYEQYF.

The gene calls are TRBV7-2 and TRBJ2-5, with D hard to call. V was shortened by 5 bases and J by 10 bases, with 17 bases between the two germline ends. The CDR3 has 13 amino acids. Germline CDR1 SGHTA, CDR2 FQGNSA. The chain's CDR3 is CASSVNRADGQYF. The CDR3 DNA sequence: TGTGCCAGCAGCGTAAACCGGGCCGACGGCCAGTACTTC.

The V call is TRBV7-2, the J call TRBJ2-1, with no clear D. Germline CDR1 is SGHTA and CDR2 is FQGNSA. V was shortened by 1 base and J by 10 bases, with 11 bases between the two germline ends. The length of the CDR3 is 13 residues. CDR3 sequence: CASSLDLQEEQFF. In DNA, the CDR3 is TGTGCCAGCAGCTTAGACCTTCAGGAAGAGCAGTTCTTC.

V is TRBV6-1 and J is TRBJ2-7; D not certain. The CDR3 runs 12 residues. V lost 7 bases and J 0 bases, leaving 7 bases between the germline ends. CDR1 is MNHNS and CDR2 is SASEGT in the germline V gene. The CDR3 loop is CASTFSSYEQYF. The CDR3 bases are TGTGCCAGCACCTTCAGCTCCTACGAGCAGTACTTC.

The chain employs TRBV7-9 and TRBJ2-3, with 14 bases lining up with TRBD2. CDR3 length: 18 residues. Germline loops: CDR1 SEHNR, CDR2 FQNEAQ (reference sequence). After removal of 5 bases from V and 0 bases from J, the junction contained 7 bases not matched to a gene. CDR3 DNA: TGTGCCAGCAGCAGCGGGACTAGCGGGAGTGTAAGCACAGATACGCAGTATTTT. Amino acid sequence: CASSSGTSGSVSTDTQYF.

The CDR3 reads CASTREDATYEQYF. The CDR3 DNA reads TGTGCCAGCACCAGAGAGGACGCCACCTACGAGCAGTACTTC. The gene calls are TRBV5-5 and TRBJ2-7, with no clear D. Trimming removed 6 bases from V and 2 bases from J, with 15 bases in between. The CDR3 sequence is 14 residues long. Germline assignment: CDR1 SGHKS and CDR2 YYEKEE (reference sequence).

The rearrangement uses TRBV5-5 and TRBJ1-1; perhaps TRBD1 as D (6 bases). From germline, CDR1 is SGHKS and CDR2 YYEKEE (reference sequence). V dropped 4 bases and J dropped 1 base, with 11 bases sitting between them. This CDR3 has 14 residues. The CDR3 region has the DNA TGTGCCAGCAGCCCTACAGGGACGAACACTGAAGCTTTCTTT. Its protein product is CASSPTGTNTEAFF.

This clone is a singleton in its sample. The V and J genes are TRBV29-1 and TRBJ2-7; the D is unclear. The CDR3 is made up of 15 amino acids. Per the germline V gene, CDR1 is SQVTM and CDR2 is ANQGSEA. V dropped 0 bases and J dropped 2 bases, with 14 bases sitting between them. The CDR3 spells CSVEELRVGPYEQYF. CDR3 DNA: TGCAGCGTTGAAGAATTACGGGTTGGGCCCTACGAGCAGTACTTC.

The rearrangement uses TRBV7-9 and TRBJ1-5; D remains ambiguous. The CDR3 is 15 residues long. V shed 2 bases and J shed 0 bases, with 8 bases lying between them. Germline V gene sequence: CDR1 SEHNR, CDR2 FQNEAQ (reference sequence). The CDR3 here is CASSLSEVSNQPQHF. For the CDR3, the DNA is TGTGCCAGCAGCTTATCGGAGGTTAGCAATCAGCCCCAGCATTTT.

This clone was seen once. This chain connects TRBV7-6 to TRBJ2-2; 8 nucleotides align to TRBD1. The CDR3 has 17 amino acids. From germline, CDR1 is SGHVS and CDR2 FNYEAQ. V lost 2 bases and J lost 2; bases outside the gene matches: 7. The CDR3 coding sequence is TGTGCCAGCAGCTTATTGGGACAGGCGATTAACACCGGGGAGCTGTTTTTT. Protein product: CASSLLGQAINTGELFF.

This clone was seen only a few times. The genes are TRBV6-5 and TRBJ1-2; maybe TRBD1 (5 bases). Between the trimmed V and J ends, which lost 6 bases and 7 bases, there was a span of 12 bases. This CDR3 spans 12 amino acids. Looked up from germline, CDR1 is MNHEY and CDR2 is SVGAGI. CDR3 sequence: CASREQVSGYTF. Written as DNA, the CDR3 is TGTGCCAGCAGAGAACAGGTCTCTGGCTACACCTTC.

The rearrangement links TRBV28 to TRBJ2-4, with D perhaps TRBD1 (6 bases). V gave up 4 bases and J gave up 15 bases, with 16 bases separating them. The germline CDR1 and CDR2 sequences are MDHEN and SYDVKM. This CDR3 comprises 12 residues. The CDR3: CASSSSGHRGYF. The CDR3 nucleotides are TGTGCCAGCAGTTCATCGGGACACCGGGGGTACTTC. The full variable domain, completed using reference TRBV28 and TRBJ2-4, is DVKVTQSSRYLVKRTGEKVFLECVQDMDHENMFWYRQDPGLGLRLIYFSYDVKMKEKGDIPEGYSVSREKKERFSLILESASTNQTSMYLCASSSSGHRGYFGAGTRLSVL.

The rearrangement uses TRBV5-4 and TRBJ2-3; 7 bases line up with TRBD2. V was pared by 1 base and J by 6 bases, with 5 bases of the junction left unmatched. Germline V gives CDR1 SGHNT, CDR2 YYREEE (reference sequence). The CDR3 totals 14 residues. CDR3 region: CASSLMRGGDTQYF. CDR3 DNA: TGTGCCAGCAGCTTGATGAGGGGAGGGGATACGCAGTATTTT.

The rearrangement uses TRBV10-2 and TRBJ2-7; 8 bases map to TRBD1. V lost 4 bases, J lost 5 bases, and 10 bases stayed unmatched. This CDR3 comprises 15 residues. Germline lookup yields CDR1 WSHSY and CDR2 SAAADI. The DNA for the CDR3 is TGCGCCAGCAGTGGGATGGACAGGGTAACGAACGAGCAGTACTTC. Translation: CASSGMDRVTNEQYF.

This chain connects TRBV27 to TRBJ1-5, with D possibly being TRBD1 (5 bases). The V and J ends lost 8 bases and 5 bases respectively, with 19 bases between them. Germline assignment: CDR1 MNHEY and CDR2 SMNVEV (reference sequence). CDR3 length equals 15 residues. The CDR3 DNA follows: TGTGCCAGCCGATCCGGTGTGGGGGGTGATCAGCCCCAGCATTTT. It codes for CASRSGVGGDQPQHF.